This is a list of T cell receptor beta chains from one sample in a study of graft-versus-host responses after intestinal transplantation. Using immunoSEQ multiplex PCR, the repertoire was profiled, and TCRdb retains in-frame clones only, with some absent. The sample yields fewer than 60,000 clones, about four fifths seen once. These TCRs' antigens remain unknown. Sequences were derived from unstimulated CD4+ T cells sorted from spleen or lymph node cells, sampled before transplant. Receptors were obtained from a human donor who was the organ donor for an intestinal transplant. Each CDR3 is given with its conserved first and last residue. D genes are given only for firm matches. The size entry is marked missing in some rows and otherwise reads once, few, many or a size class.

J gene	clone size	D gene	V gene	CDR3 DNA	CDR3 protein
TRBJ2-3	NA	NA	TRBV4-1	TGCGCCAGCAGCCAGGGAGGTACGCAGTATTTT	CASSQGGTQYF
TRBJ1-2	NA	TRBD1	TRBV19	TGTGCCAGTAGTCCTCTTGGGACAGGGGGGGACTATGGCTACACCTTC	CASSPLGTGGDYGYTF
TRBJ1-2	NA	NA	TRBV18	TGTGCCAGCTCACCACCAAAACCCGGGGCACGGGGCTACACCTTC	CASSPPKPGARGYTF
TRBJ1-2	NA	NA	TRBV7-2	TGTGCCAGCAGCCCCCAGTACTCGGGTAGGGGCTACACCTTC	CASSPQYSGRGYTF
TRBJ1-5	NA	NA	TRBV15	TGTGCCACCAGCAAGTTACAGGATCAGCCCCAGCATTTT	CATSKLQDQPQHF
TRBJ1-2	NA	NA	TRBV6-5	TGTGCCAGCAGTGAATTCCCTAAGGACTATGGCTACACCTTC	CASSEFPKDYGYTF
TRBJ2-3	NA	NA	TRBV18	TGTGCCAGCTCACCACGGGCCAGCGCCACAGATACGCAGTATTTT	CASSPRASATDTQYF
TRBJ1-2	NA	NA	TRBV18	TGTGCCAGCTCACCACATAACTATGGCTACACCTTC	CASSPHNYGYTF
TRBJ2-3	NA	NA	TRBV5-1	TGCGCCAGCAGCTTGGATTCCGGTAACACAGATACGCAGTATTTT	CASSLDSGNTDTQYF
TRBJ2-6	NA	TRBD2	TRBV19	TGTGCCAGTAGGCCCTCGGGCCTTAGCGGGAGGGCCGACACTGGGGCCAACGTCCTGACTTTC	CASRPSGLSGRADTGANVLTF
TRBJ1-4	NA	NA	TRBV7-9	TGTGCCAGCAGCTTAGATTACCAGCTTACAGGGGAAAAACTGTTTTTT	CASSLDYQLTGEKLFF
TRBJ2-2	NA	NA	TRBV6-1	TGTGCCAGCCGTAAAACGAACACCGGGGAGCTGTTTTTT	CASRKTNTGELFF
TRBJ1-2	NA	NA	TRBV10-2	TGCGCCAGCAGTGATATAGGGGCGGTCTTAGGGGGGTTTGGCTACACCTTC	CASSDIGAVLGGFGYTF
TRBJ2-1	once	TRBD2	TRBV29-1	TGCAGCGTTGTGCGGGAGTACCACAATGAGCAGTTCTTC	CSVVREYHNEQFF
TRBJ2-7	NA	TRBD2	TRBV5-6	TGTGCCAGCAGCTTTGGTGGGAGGGCCTACGAGCAGTACTTC	CASSFGGRAYEQYF
TRBJ1-2	NA	NA	TRBV11-2	TGTGCCAGCAGCTTAGAGGCAGGGATAACGGGGGGCTACACCTTC	CASSLEAGITGGYTF
TRBJ2-3	NA	NA	TRBV4-1	TGCGCCAGCAGCCAAGATTTCGTGCAGTATTTT	CASSQDFVQYF
TRBJ1-3	NA	NA	TRBV14	TGTGCCAGCAGCCAAGATCTCTCTGGAAACACCATATATTTT	CASSQDLSGNTIYF
TRBJ1-6	NA	TRBD1	TRBV10-3	TGTGCCATCAGTGTGCAGGGGGCGAATTCACCCCTCCACTTT	CAISVQGANSPLHF
TRBJ2-1	NA	NA	TRBV14	TGTGCCAGCAGCCGCCGGGACTTCGAGCAGTTCTTC	CASSRRDFEQFF
TRBJ2-7	NA	NA	TRBV5-4	TGTGCCAGCAGCGGAAACTCCTACGAGCAGTACTTC	CASSGNSYEQYF
TRBJ2-7	NA	NA	TRBV6-5	TGTGCCAGCAGTAGCTTACCTTACAACACATACGAGCAGTACTTC	CASSSLPYNTYEQYF
TRBJ2-7	NA	TRBD2	TRBV4-1	TGCGCCAGCAGCCCTCAAAGCGGGGGTCCCCGCTACTCAGACTACGAGCAGTACTTC	CASSPQSGGPRYSDYEQYF
TRBJ2-7	NA	NA	TRBV2	TGTGCCAGCAGCCCGGGGGCGTACGAGCAGTACTTC	CASSPGAYEQYF
TRBJ1-1	NA	NA	TRBV7-9	TGTGCCAGCAGCCTACAGGGAGCGAGCACTGAAGCTTTCTTT	CASSLQGASTEAFF
TRBJ1-2	NA	NA	TRBV7-9	TGTGCCAGCAGCGCGAGCGGGGGGTCTCTCTATGGCTACACCTTC	CASSASGGSLYGYTF
TRBJ2-3	NA	NA	TRBV6-1	TGTGCCAGCAGGAGCGCCACAGATACGCAGTATTTT	CASRSATDTQYF
TRBJ2-3	NA	TRBD2	TRBV6-6	TGTGCCAGCAGGACTAGCGCTAGCACAGATACGCAGTATTTT	CASRTSASTDTQYF
TRBJ1-1	NA	NA	TRBV20-1	TGCAGTGCTTTGAGGAACACTGAAGCTTTCTTT	CSALRNTEAFF
TRBJ2-5	NA	TRBD2	TRBV19	TGTGCCAGTAGTATAAGCGGGGTCCCAAAGACCCAGTACTTC	CASSISGVPKTQYF
TRBJ2-3	NA	TRBD2	TRBV2	TGTGCCAGCAGCCAACAGCCCGGGACTAGCGCGGCGGATACGCAGTATTTT	CASSQQPGTSAADTQYF
TRBJ2-2	few	TRBD1	TRBV19	TGTGCCAGTACAGGACAGGGGGCCGGGGAGCTGTTTTTT	CASTGQGAGELFF